Included here is one T cell receptor beta chain sequence, with context. This specimen comes from a study of OX40 agonist ivuxolimab in advanced cancers. Germline CDR1 and CDR2: SGHTA and FQGNSA. The CDR3 has 16 amino acids. V lost 5 bases to trimming and J lost 4 bases; unmatched junction nucleotides: 11. The data were produced by immunoSEQ multiplex PCR, yet TCRdb's version contains in-frame clones alone and is incomplete. The sample has tens of thousands of clones; around nine tenths are singletons. The sequencing used CD4+ or CD8+ T cells sorted from blood, collected in a trial of the OX40 agonist ivuxolimab. The TCR sequence derives from an adult with an advanced solid tumor such as melanoma, head and neck, liver or kidney cancer. V and J are TRBV7-2 and TRBJ2-3, with 8 bases fitting TRBD2. The DNA of the CDR3 is TGTGCCAGCAGCCCACTCGGGGGGGGGCGTCCAGATACGCAGTATTTT. The encoded protein is CASSPLGGGRPDTQYF.